This T cell receptor beta chain was captured by sequencing in a study of regulatory T cells in long-lasting Graves disease. Turning to the study itself: Prior antithyroid drug treatment in newly diagnosed Graves' patients lasted under 3 months.

The CDR3 has 15 residues. The V segment lost 5 bases and the J segment 2 bases; nucleotides outside the gene matches: 5. Germline V gene sequence: CDR1 MRHNA, CDR2 SNTAGT. Study findings and constraints: Those with persistent disease had in common more public clonotypes (around 2,700) than new patients (about 970).

This clonotype was detected many times. Its specificity is unknown. Arm-PCR of CDR3 regions and iRepertoire HTBI primers were the basis on which TCR beta libraries were built. TCRdb reprocessed the multiplex PCR reads with MiXCR, giving one entry per CDR3 protein. The table records 350,000 to 550,000 distinct CDR3 sequences, about 16% of them present only once. Time point indicated: newly diagnosed GD, antithyroid drugs for less than 3 months. The TCR library was made from RNA extracted from PBMCs. In addition, the sample was reused for a study of T cells in Graves' hyperthyroidism and ophthalmopathy. That study adds: Through a model of 13 V-J features, ophthalmopathy was separated from stable hyperthyroidism.

The sequence was obtained from a woman under 30 with Graves disease. Material: peripheral blood mononuclear cells (PBMCs), obtained at new diagnosis, from a patient treated with antithyroid drugs. This chain uses TRBV6-4 with TRBJ2-3; the match to TRBD1 covers 9 bases. The CDR3 nucleotides are TGTGCCAGCAGTACAACAGGGGGCAACACAGATACGCAGTATTTT. Translating gives CASSTTGGNTDTQYF.